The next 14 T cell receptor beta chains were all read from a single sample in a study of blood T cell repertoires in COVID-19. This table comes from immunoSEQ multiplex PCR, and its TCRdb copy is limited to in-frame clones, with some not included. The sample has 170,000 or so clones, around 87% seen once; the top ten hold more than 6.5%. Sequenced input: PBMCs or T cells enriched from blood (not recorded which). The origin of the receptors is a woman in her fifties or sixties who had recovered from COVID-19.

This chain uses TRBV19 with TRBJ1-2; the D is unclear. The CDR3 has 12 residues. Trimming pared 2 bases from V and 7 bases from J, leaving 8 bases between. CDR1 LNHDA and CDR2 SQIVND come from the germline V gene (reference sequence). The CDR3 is CASSIWAGGYTF. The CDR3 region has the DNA TGTGCCAGTAGTATATGGGCCGGTGGCTACACCTTC. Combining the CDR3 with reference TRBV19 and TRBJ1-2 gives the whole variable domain DGGITQSPKYLFRKEGQNVTLSCEQNLNHDAMYWYRQDPGQGLRLIYYSQIVNDFQKGDIAEGYSVSREKKESFPLTVTSAQKNPTAFYLCASSIWAGGYTFGSGTRLTVV.

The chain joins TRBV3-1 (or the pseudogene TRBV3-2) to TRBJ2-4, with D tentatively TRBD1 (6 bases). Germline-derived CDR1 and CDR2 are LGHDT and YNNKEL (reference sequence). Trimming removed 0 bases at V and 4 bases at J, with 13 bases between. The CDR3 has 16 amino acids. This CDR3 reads CASSQDLSQGKNIQYF. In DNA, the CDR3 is TGTGCCAGCAGCCAAGATCTAAGCCAGGGGAAAAACATTCAGTACTTC.

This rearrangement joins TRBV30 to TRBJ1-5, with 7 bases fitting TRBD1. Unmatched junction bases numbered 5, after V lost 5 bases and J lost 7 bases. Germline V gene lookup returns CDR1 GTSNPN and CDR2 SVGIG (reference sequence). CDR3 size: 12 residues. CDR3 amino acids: CAWQQGVQPQHF. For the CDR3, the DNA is TGTGCCTGGCAGCAGGGGGTCCAGCCCCAGCATTTT. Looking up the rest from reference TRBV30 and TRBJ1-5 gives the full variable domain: SQTIHQWPATLVQPVGSPLSLECTVEGTSNPNLYWYRQAAGRGLQLLFYSVGIGQISSEVPQNLSASRPQDRQFILSSKKLLLSDSGFYLCAWQQGVQPQHFGDGTRLSIL.

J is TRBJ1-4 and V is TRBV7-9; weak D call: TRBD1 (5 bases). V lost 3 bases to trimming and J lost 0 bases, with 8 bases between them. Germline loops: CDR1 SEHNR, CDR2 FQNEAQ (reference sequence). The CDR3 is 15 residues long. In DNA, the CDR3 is TGTGCCAGCAGCTTGACAGAGGCAACTAATGAAAAACTGTTTTTT. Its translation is CASSLTEATNEKLFF. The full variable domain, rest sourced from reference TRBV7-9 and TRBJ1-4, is DTGVSQNPRHKITKRGQNVTFRCDPISEHNRLYWYRQTLGQGPEFLTYFQNEAQLEKSRLLSDRFSAERPKGSFSTLEIQRTEQGDSAMYLCASSLTEATNEKLFFGSGTQLSVL.

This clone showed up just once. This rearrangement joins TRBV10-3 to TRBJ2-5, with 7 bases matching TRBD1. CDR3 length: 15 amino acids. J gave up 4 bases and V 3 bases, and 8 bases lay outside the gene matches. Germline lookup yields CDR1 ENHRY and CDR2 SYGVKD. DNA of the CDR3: TGTGCCATCAGTGAAGGTGGTACAGGGGTAGAGACCCAGTACTTC. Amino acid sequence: CAISEGGTGVETQYF.

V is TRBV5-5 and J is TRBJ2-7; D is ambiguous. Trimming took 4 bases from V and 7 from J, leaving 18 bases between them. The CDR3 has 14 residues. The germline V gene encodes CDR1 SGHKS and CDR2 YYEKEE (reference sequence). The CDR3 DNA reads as TGTGCCAGCAGCCTCGGGTCCGGTTACCGTGAGCAGTACTTC. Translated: CASSLGSGYREQYF.

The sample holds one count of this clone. DNA for the CDR3: TGCGCCAGCAGCCAAGAGGCCGGGGGGGCAATTTCCTACGAGCAGTACTTC. This sequence encodes CASSQEAGGAISYEQYF. This sequence joins TRBV4-3 and TRBJ2-7, with 8 bases lining up with TRBD2. V lost 0 bases, J lost 1 base, and 8 bases stayed unmatched. CDR1 LGHNA and CDR2 YSLEER come from the germline V gene. The CDR3 runs 17 residues.

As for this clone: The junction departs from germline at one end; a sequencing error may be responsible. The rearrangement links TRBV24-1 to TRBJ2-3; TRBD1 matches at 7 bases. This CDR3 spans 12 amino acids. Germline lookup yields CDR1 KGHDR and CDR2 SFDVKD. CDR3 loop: CATSPGTDAQYF. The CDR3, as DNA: TGTGCCACCAGTCCGGGGACAGATGCGCAGTATTTT.

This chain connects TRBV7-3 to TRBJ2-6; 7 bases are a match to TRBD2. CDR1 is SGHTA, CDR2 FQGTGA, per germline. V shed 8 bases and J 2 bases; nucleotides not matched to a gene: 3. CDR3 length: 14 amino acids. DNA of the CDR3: TGTGCCAGCCGGGGGGACCCTGGGGCCAACGTCCTGACTTTC. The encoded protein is CASRGDPGANVLTF.

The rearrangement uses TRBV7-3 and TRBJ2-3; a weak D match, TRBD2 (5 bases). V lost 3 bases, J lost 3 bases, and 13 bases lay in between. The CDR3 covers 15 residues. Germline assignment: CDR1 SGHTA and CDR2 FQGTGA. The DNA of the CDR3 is TGTGCCAGCAGCTTTAATGGACTGGGGACAGATACGCAGTATTTT. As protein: CASSFNGLGTDTQYF. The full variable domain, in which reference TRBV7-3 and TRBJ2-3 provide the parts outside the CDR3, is GAGVSQTPSNKVTEKGKYVELRCDPISGHTALYWYRQSLGQGPEFLIYFQGTGAADDSGLPNDRFFAVRPEGSVSTLKIQRTERGDSAVYLCASSFNGLGTDTQYFGPGTRLTVL.

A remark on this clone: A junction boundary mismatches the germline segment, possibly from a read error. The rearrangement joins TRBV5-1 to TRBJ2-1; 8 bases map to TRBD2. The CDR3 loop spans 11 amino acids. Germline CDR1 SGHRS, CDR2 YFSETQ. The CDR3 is CASSLRGGPIF. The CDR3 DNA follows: TGCGCCAGCAGCTTGCGGGGGGGCCCCATCTTC.

In DNA, the CDR3 is TGTGCCAGTAGTGGGGGACTAGGGATGACAGATACGCAGTATTTT. This encodes CASSGGLGMTDTQYF. V gene TRBV19 combines with J gene TRBJ2-3, with TRBD2 identical over 8 bases. Trimming at V came to 5 bases and at J to 3 bases, leaving 7 bases not matched to a gene. Germline assignment: CDR1 LNHDA and CDR2 SQIVND (reference sequence). The CDR3 extends over 15 amino acids. The full variable domain, in which reference TRBV19 and TRBJ2-3 provide the parts outside the CDR3, is DGGITQSPKYLFRKEGQNVTLSCEQNLNHDAMYWYRQDPGQGLRLIYYSQIVNDFQKGDIAEGYSVSREKKESFPLTVTSAQKNPTAFYLCASSGGLGMTDTQYFGPGTRLTVL.

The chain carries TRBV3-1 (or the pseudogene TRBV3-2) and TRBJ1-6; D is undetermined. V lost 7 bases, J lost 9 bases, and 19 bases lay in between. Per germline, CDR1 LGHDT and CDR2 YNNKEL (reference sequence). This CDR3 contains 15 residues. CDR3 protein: CASTRLGEGTSPLHF. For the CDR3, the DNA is TGTGCCAGCACCAGGCTCGGTGAGGGTACTTCACCCCTCCACTTT.

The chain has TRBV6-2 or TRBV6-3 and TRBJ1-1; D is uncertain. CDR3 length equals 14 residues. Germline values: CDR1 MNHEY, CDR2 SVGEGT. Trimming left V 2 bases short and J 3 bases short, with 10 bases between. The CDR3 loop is CASSYRGRDTEAFF. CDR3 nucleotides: TGTGCCAGCAGTTACCGAGGGAGGGACACTGAAGCTTTCTTT.